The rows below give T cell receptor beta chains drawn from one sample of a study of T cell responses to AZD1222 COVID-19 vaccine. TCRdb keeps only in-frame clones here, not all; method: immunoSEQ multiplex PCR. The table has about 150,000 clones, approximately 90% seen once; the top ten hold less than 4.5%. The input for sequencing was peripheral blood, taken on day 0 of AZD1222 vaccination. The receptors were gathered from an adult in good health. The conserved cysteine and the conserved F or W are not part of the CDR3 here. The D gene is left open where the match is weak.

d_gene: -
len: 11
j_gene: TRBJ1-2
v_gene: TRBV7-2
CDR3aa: ASSNRQDYGYT

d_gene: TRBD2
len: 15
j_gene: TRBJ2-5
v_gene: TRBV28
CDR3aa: ASSLKRAGVSSETQY

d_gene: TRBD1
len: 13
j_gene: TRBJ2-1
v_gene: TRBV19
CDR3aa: ASRTGATSYNEQF

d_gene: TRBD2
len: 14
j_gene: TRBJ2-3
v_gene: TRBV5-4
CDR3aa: ASSLEPAGVRDTQY

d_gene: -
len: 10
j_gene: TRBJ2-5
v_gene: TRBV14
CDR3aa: ASSRTAGTQY

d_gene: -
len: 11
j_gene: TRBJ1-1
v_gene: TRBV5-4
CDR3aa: ASSRDVGTEAF

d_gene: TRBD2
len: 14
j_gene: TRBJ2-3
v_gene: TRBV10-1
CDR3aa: ASRSGTSGSTDTQY

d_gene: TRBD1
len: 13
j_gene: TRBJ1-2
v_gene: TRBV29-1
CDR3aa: SVERGGRGGSGYT

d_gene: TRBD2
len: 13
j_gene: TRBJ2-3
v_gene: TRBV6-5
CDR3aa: ASSYSSSGRDTQY

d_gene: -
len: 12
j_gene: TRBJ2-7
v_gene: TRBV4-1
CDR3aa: ASSQVTPTGEQY

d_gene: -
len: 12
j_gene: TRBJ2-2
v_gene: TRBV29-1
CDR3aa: SVIPGRSTGELF

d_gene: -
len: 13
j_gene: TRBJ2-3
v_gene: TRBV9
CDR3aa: ASSRFRESADTQY

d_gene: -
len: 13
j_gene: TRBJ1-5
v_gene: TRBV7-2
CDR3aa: ASSLRQEESQPQH

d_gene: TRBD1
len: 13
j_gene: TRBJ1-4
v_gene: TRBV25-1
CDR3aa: ASSAGTGGSWVLI

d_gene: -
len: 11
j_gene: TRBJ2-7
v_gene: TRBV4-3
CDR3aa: ASSQDRFYEQY

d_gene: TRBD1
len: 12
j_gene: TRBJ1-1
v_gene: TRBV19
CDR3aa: ASSGGQADTEAF

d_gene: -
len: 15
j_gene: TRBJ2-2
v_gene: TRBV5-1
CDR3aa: ASSLGGLSAHTGELF

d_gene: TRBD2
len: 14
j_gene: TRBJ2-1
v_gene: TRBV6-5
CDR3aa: ASSYRTSGAYNEQF

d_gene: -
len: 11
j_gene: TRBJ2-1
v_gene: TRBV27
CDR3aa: ASSFRDYNEQF

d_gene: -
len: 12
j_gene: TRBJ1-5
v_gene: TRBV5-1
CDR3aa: ASSRGPADQPQH

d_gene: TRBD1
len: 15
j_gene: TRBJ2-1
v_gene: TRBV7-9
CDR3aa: ASSWWWGTGKFNEQF

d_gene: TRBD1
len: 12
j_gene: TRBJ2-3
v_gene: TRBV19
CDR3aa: ASSLGTGTDTQY

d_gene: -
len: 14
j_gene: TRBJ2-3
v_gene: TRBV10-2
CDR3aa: ASSPAGSLSTDTQY

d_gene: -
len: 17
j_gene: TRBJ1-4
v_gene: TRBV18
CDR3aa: ASSPQPSGPGATNEKLF

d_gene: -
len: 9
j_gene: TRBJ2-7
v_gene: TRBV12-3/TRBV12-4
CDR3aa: ASSVSYEQY

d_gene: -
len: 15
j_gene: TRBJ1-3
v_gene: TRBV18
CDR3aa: ASSPLPGDSPGNTIY

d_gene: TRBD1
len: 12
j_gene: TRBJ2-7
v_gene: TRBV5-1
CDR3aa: ASSYTDRGNEQY

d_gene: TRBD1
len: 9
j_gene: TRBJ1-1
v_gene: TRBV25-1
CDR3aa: ASSEGQGSF

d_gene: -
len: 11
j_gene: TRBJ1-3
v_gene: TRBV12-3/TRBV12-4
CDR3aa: ASSFATGNTIY

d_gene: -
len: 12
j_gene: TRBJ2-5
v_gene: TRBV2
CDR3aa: ASSEGRNQETQY

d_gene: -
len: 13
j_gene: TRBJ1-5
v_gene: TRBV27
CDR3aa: ASSSRRYSNQPQH

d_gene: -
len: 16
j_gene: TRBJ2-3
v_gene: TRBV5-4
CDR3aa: ASSLGGTGLQSTDTQY

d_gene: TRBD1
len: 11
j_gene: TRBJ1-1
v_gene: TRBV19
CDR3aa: ASSIVSGQLAF

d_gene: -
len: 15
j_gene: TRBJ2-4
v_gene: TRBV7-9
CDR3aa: ASSPYPRVMVKNIQY

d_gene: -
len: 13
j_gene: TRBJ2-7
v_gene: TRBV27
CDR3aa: ASSPQARGSYEQY

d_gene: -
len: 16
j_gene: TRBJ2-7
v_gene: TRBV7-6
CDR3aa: ASSLVGGSGSQTYEQY

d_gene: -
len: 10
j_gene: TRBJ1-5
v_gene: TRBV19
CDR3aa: ASSEGNQPQH

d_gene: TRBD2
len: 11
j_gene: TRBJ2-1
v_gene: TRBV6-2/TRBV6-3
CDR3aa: ASSFTSGSSQF

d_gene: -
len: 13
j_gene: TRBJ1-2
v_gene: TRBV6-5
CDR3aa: ASSYSKEQDYGYT

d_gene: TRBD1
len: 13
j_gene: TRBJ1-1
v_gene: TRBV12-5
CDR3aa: ASGLGTGRTLLAF

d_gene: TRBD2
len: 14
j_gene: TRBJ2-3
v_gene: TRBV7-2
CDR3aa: ASSLSSGGHQSTQY

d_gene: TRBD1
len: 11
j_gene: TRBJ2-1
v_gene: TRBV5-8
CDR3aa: ASSFLNRGEQF

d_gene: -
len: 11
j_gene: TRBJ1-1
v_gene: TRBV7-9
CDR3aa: ASSSQGSPEAF

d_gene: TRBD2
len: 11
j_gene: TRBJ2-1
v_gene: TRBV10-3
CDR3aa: AISEREVGEQF

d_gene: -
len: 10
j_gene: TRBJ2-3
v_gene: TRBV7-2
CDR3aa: ASTPGGDTQY

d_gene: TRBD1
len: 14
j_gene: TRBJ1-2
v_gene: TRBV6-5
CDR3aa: ASSSTIGGASYGYT

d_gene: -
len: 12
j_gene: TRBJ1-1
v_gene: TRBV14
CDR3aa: ASSQALTVTEAF

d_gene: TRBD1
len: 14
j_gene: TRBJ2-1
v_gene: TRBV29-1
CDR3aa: SVEGFGTGGINEQF

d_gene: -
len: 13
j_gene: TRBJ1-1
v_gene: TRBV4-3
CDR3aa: ASSQDPGGNTEAF

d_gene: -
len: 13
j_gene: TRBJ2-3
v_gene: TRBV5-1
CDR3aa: ASSPQVVSTDTQY

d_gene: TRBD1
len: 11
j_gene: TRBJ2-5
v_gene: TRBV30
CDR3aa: AWSPGGAETQY